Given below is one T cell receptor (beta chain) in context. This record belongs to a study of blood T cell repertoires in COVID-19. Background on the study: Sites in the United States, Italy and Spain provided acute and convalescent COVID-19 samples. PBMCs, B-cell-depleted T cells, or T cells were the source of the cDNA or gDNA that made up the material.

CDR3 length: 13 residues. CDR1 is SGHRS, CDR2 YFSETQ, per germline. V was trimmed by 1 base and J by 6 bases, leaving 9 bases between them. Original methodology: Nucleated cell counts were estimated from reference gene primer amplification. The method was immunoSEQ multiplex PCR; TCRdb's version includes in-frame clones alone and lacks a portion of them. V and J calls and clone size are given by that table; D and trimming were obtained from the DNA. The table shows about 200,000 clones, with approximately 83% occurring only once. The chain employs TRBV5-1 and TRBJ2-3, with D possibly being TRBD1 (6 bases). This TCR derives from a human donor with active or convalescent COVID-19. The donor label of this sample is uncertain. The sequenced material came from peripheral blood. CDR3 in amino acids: CASSLQGSDTQYF. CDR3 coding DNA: TGCGCCAGCAGCTTGCAGGGGTCGGATACGCAGTATTTT. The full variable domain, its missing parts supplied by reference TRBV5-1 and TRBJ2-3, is KAGVTQTPRYLIKTRGQQVTLSCSPISGHRSVSWYQQTPGQGLQFLFEYFSETQRNKGNFPGRFSGRQFSNSRSEMNVSTLELGDSALYLCASSLQGSDTQYFGPGTRLTVL.